The 30 T cell receptor beta chains presented below share a single source sample, sequenced in a study of blood T cell repertoires in COVID-19. Assay used: immunoSEQ multiplex PCR; TCRdb lists only in-frame clones, some missing. The table shows about 330,000 clones, with about nine tenths occurring only once. The sequencing sample was made of PBMCs or T cells enriched from blood (not recorded which). These receptors all come from a woman between 18 and 29 years old who had recovered from COVID-19.

The chain joins TRBV12-3 or TRBV12-4 to TRBJ1-1, with D perhaps matching TRBD1 (5 bases). CDR3 length equals 13 residues. Trimming removed 2 bases at V and 7 bases at J, with 11 bases between. The CDR3 nucleotides read TGTGCCAGCAGTTTAATGGGGCACCTTGAAGCTTTCTTT. This gives the protein CASSLMGHLEAFF.

The rearrangement uses TRBV5-4 and TRBJ2-7; D is possibly TRBD2 (5 bases). The CDR3 loop spans 14 amino acids. V was shortened by 6 bases and J by 0 bases, with 13 bases between the two germline ends. The germline V gene has CDR1 SGHNT and CDR2 YYREEE (reference sequence). In DNA, the CDR3 is TGTGCCAGCACTGTCTTGGGGAGCTCCTACGAGCAGTACTTC. This encodes CASTVLGSSYEQYF.

This clone appeared a few times. This chain connects TRBV29-1 to TRBJ1-5; TRBD1 matches at 9 bases. CDR1 and CDR2 (germline): SQVTM, ANQGSEA. The V gene end was trimmed by 4 bases and the J gene end by 5 bases; junction bases not matched to a gene: 9. There are 15 residues in the CDR3. The CDR3 nucleotides read TGCAGCGTTGCGACAGGGGGGGGACGAGATCAGCCCCAGCATTTT. Translation: CSVATGGGRDQPQHF.

The rearrangement uses TRBV4-1 and TRBJ2-3, with a weak D call TRBD2 (6 bases). Germline CDR1 reads MGHRA; CDR2 reads YSYEKL. The CDR3 consists of 16 residues. The V gene lost 0 bases and the J gene lost 2 bases, with 12 bases spanning the gap. The CDR3 loop is CASSQDGGIVTDTQYF. The CDR3 nucleotides are TGCGCCAGCAGCCAAGATGGCGGGATAGTCACAGATACGCAGTATTTT.

A few counts support this clone. V usage is TRBV15 and J usage is TRBJ2-1; possible D gene TRBD2, 5 bases. V was trimmed by 2 bases and J by 5 bases, leaving 13 bases between them. CDR1 and CDR2 from the germline V gene are LNHNV and YYDKDF (reference sequence). CDR3 size: 15 residues. As DNA, the CDR3 is TGTGCCACCAGCAGAACCCGGGATCTAAACAATGAGCAGTTCTTC. Translated, it gives CATSRTRDLNNEQFF.

The chain couples TRBV5-5 to TRBJ1-4; perhaps TRBD1 as D (6 bases). Germline V gene sequence: CDR1 SGHKS, CDR2 YYEKEE (reference sequence). Trimming took 1 base from V and 7 from J, leaving 14 bases between them. The CDR3 covers 15 residues. The CDR3 bases are TGTGCCAGCAGCTTGAGTTACAGGGTGGTTGAAAAACTGTTTTTT. It is translated as CASSLSYRVVEKLFF. Variable domain in full (rest from reference TRBV5-5 and TRBJ1-4): DAGVTQSPTHLIKTRGQQVTLRCSPISGHKSVSWYQQVLGQGPQFIFQYYEKEERGRGNFPDRFSARQFPNYSSELNVNALLLGDSALYLCASSLSYRVVEKLFFGSGTQLSVL.

The chain links TRBV5-1 to TRBJ1-2, with 8 nucleotides matching TRBD1. Per germline, CDR1 SGHRS and CDR2 YFSETQ. The V gene end was trimmed by 0 bases and the J gene end by 5 bases; junction bases not matched to a gene: 6. The CDR3 sequence is 15 residues long. CDR3 sequence: CASSLEAGGSYGYTF. CDR3 DNA sequence: TGCGCCAGCAGCTTGGAGGCAGGGGGCTCTTATGGCTACACCTTC.

V usage is TRBV12-3 or TRBV12-4 and J usage is TRBJ1-1; 8 bases fit TRBD1. V lost 7 bases, J lost 3 bases, and 4 bases stayed unmatched. The CDR3 spans 13 residues. The CDR3: CASKEDRDTEAFF. CDR3 nucleotide sequence: TGTGCCAGCAAGGAGGACAGGGACACTGAAGCTTTCTTT.

This clone was seen just once. The J gene is TRBJ1-1, the V gene TRBV28; D call uncertain. Trimming took 6 bases from V and 4 from J, leaving 6 bases between them. CDR3 length: 11 amino acids. The V gene's germline CDR1 is MDHEN and CDR2 SYDVKM. CDR3 amino acids: CASSPFTEAFF. CDR3 in DNA: TGTGCCAGCAGCCCGTTCACTGAAGCTTTCTTT.

The J gene is TRBJ1-1, the V gene TRBV25-1, with D uncertain. Germline CDR1 reads MGHDK; CDR2 reads SYGVNS. V was shortened by 1 base and J by 1 base, with 10 bases between the two germline ends. CDR3 length: 15 residues. In nucleotides, the CDR3 is TGTGCCAGCAGTGAATTACCAGAACCGAACACTGAAGCTTTCTTT. Protein product: CASSELPEPNTEAFF.

The chain employs TRBV3-1 (or the pseudogene TRBV3-2) and TRBJ1-5; D remains ambiguous. Germline CDR1 is LGHDT and CDR2 is YNNKEL (reference sequence). This CDR3 contains 14 residues. With 0 bases removed from V and 1 base from J, the gap between germline ends came to 4 bases. The CDR3 region has the DNA TGTGCCAGCAGCCAAGACGGGAGCAATCAGCCCCAGCATTTT. This sequence encodes CASSQDGSNQPQHF.

This clone was detected only a few times. V gene TRBV2 combines with J gene TRBJ1-6, with D uncertain. This CDR3 spans 13 amino acids. Germline V gives CDR1 SNHLY, CDR2 FYNNEI. The CDR3, as DNA: TGTGCGGGTAGGGAGGGTGATAATTCACCCCTCCACTTT. Its protein product is CAGREGDNSPLHF.

J is TRBJ2-7 and V is TRBV28, with 8 bases aligning to TRBD1. The CDR3 extends over 15 amino acids. The V segment lost 6 bases and the J segment 5 bases; nucleotides outside the gene matches: 12. The germline gives CDR1 MDHEN, CDR2 SYDVKM. CDR3 DNA: TGTGCCAGCAGGCTGTATCAGGGGGCTAAGGACGAGCAGTACTTC. It translates to CASRLYQGAKDEQYF. The full variable domain, rest sourced from reference TRBV28 and TRBJ2-7, is DVKVTQSSRYLVKRTGEKVFLECVQDMDHENMFWYRQDPGLGLRLIYFSYDVKMKEKGDIPEGYSVSREKKERFSLILESASTNQTSMYLCASRLYQGAKDEQYFGPGTRLTVT.

The V call is TRBV28, the J call TRBJ2-5; D ambiguous. Germline assignment: CDR1 MDHEN and CDR2 SYDVKM. V was cut by 5 bases and J by 4 bases, with 20 bases left in between. CDR3 size: 16 residues. The CDR3 protein is CASSNLLTLTGETQYF. The CDR3, as DNA: TGTGCCAGCAGTAACCTTCTCACCCTTACTGGAGAGACCCAGTACTTC.

The chain has TRBV29-1 and TRBJ1-1; D may be TRBD1 (5 bases). The CDR3 spans 14 residues. Germline CDR1 SQVTM, CDR2 ANQGSEA. Trimming stripped 3 bases from V and 1 base from J, with 12 bases between. The CDR3 DNA follows: TGCAGCGTTGACCCTGGGAGGGGGAACACTGAAGCTTTCTTT. Its protein product is CSVDPGRGNTEAFF.

The chain carries TRBV19 and TRBJ1-5; D might be TRBD1 (5 bases). Trimming took 8 bases from V and 5 from J, leaving 13 bases between them. This CDR3 is 13 amino acids long. The germline gives CDR1 LNHDA, CDR2 SQIVND (reference sequence). CDR3 in DNA: TGTGCCAGTTCTACTCAGGGCGATCAGCCCCAGCATTTT. Amino acid sequence: CASSTQGDQPQHF.

V gene TRBV9 combines with J gene TRBJ1-2; 7 bases align to TRBD1. The V gene end was trimmed by 4 bases and the J gene end by 4 bases; junction bases not matched to a gene: 10. CDR3 length: 15 amino acids. Looked up from germline, CDR1 is SGDLS and CDR2 is YYNGEE. CDR3 in amino acids: CASSLENRGLYGYTF. The CDR3 coding sequence is TGTGCCAGCAGCCTCGAGAACAGGGGCCTCTATGGCTACACCTTC.

V usage is TRBV7-3 and J usage is TRBJ2-3; 9 positions agree with TRBD2. The V segment lost 3 bases and the J segment 3 bases; nucleotides outside the gene matches: 1. This CDR3 spans 14 amino acids. CDR1 is SGHTA, CDR2 FQGTGA, per germline. CDR3 region: CASSLSGRTDTQYF. For the CDR3, the DNA is TGTGCCAGCAGCTTGAGCGGGAGGACAGATACGCAGTATTTT.

The chain joins TRBV24-1 to TRBJ1-5; D gene uncertain. The V and J ends lost 12 bases and 1 base respectively, with 6 bases between them. The CDR3 loop spans 11 amino acids. CDR1 is KGHDR and CDR2 is SFDVKD in the germline V gene. The CDR3 protein is CAGGSNQPQHF. In DNA, the CDR3 is TGTGCCGGCGGCAGCAATCAGCCCCAGCATTTT.

The rearrangement joins TRBV27 to TRBJ1-2, with D perhaps matching TRBD1 (6 bases). V was pared by 6 bases and J by 5 bases, with 19 bases between. The CDR3 contains 15 residues. The germline CDR1 and CDR2 sequences are MNHEY and SMNVEV (reference sequence). CDR3 DNA: TGTGCCAGCAGGGGCTCTTCGGACAGAACTTATGGCTACACCTTC. It codes for CASRGSSDRTYGYTF.

This clone was seen just once. The rearrangement uses TRBV7-9 and TRBJ2-7; possibly TRBD1 for D (5 bases). The CDR3 runs 13 residues. Trimming took off 3 bases at V and 1 base at J, with 7 bases between the two ends. Germline loops: CDR1 SEHNR, CDR2 FQNEAQ (reference sequence). CDR3 region: CASSFGHSYEQYF. The CDR3, as DNA: TGTGCCAGCAGCTTCGGACATTCCTACGAGCAGTACTTC.

This clone has just a few counts. The chain carries TRBV5-5 and TRBJ2-1; 7 bases line up with TRBD2. Germline loops: CDR1 SGHKS, CDR2 YYEKEE (reference sequence). The CDR3 has 16 amino acids. V lost 0 bases, J lost 8 bases, and 11 bases stayed unmatched. The CDR3 region has the DNA TGTGCCAGCAGCTTGGCCCCCGCGGGAGTAGTAGATGAGCAGTTCTTC. It specifies CASSLAPAGVVDEQFF.

This sequence joins TRBV5-4 and TRBJ1-2; TRBD1 matches 9 bases. J gave up 1 base and V 4 bases, and 5 bases lay outside the gene matches. Germline CDR1 SGHNT, CDR2 YYREEE (reference sequence). The CDR3 extends over 15 amino acids. CDR3 sequence reads: CASSPGQGINYGYTF. CDR3 bases: TGTGCCAGCAGCCCAGGACAGGGGATTAACTATGGCTACACCTTC. Using reference TRBV5-4 and TRBJ1-2 for the parts outside the CDR3, the full variable domain is ETGVTQSPTHLIKTRGQQVTLRCSSQSGHNTVSWYQQALGQGPQFIFQYYREEENGRGNFPPRFSGLQFPNYSSELNVNALELDDSALYLCASSPGQGINYGYTFGSGTRLTVV.

The chain carries TRBV5-5 and TRBJ2-6; TRBD1 matches 7 bases. This CDR3 spans 16 amino acids. Losses at the gene ends were 3 bases for V and 3 bases for J; bases not matched to a gene: 6. Germline V gene data show CDR1 as SGHKS and CDR2 as YYEKEE (reference sequence). The CDR3 sequence: CASSSWTGYGANVLTF. The CDR3 DNA sequence: TGTGCCAGCAGCTCCTGGACAGGTTATGGGGCCAACGTCCTGACTTTC.

This clone showed up just a few times. The V call is TRBV19, the J call TRBJ2-2; unclear D gene. The ends were cut back, 0 bases at V and 1 base at J, with 6 bases in the middle. Germline-derived CDR1 and CDR2 are LNHDA and SQIVND (reference sequence). This CDR3 is 15 amino acids long. The CDR3 here is CASSIDPGNTGELFF. As DNA, the CDR3 is TGTGCCAGTAGTATAGATCCAGGGAACACCGGGGAGCTGTTTTTT.

A few counts support this clone. DNA of the CDR3: TGTGCCAGCAGTTACGACAGGACTAACTATGGCTACACCTTC. Translating it yields CASSYDRTNYGYTF. The chain couples TRBV6-5 to TRBJ1-2; maybe TRBD1 (6 bases). V gave up 2 bases and J gave up 0 bases, with 7 bases separating them. The CDR3 contains 14 residues. Germline-derived CDR1 and CDR2 are MNHEY and SVGAGI.

The rearrangement uses TRBV6-1 and TRBJ2-7; D gene unclear. Per the germline V gene, CDR1 is MNHNS and CDR2 is SASEGT. The CDR3 has 14 residues. The germline V and J ends were trimmed by 2 bases and 0 bases, with 8 bases remaining between them. CDR3 coding DNA: TGTGCCAGCAGTGAAATGTACTCCTCCTACGAGCAGTACTTC. Encoded protein: CASSEMYSSYEQYF.

The CDR3: CASSQGAYTEAFF. The CDR3 nucleotides read TGTGCCAGCAGCCAAGGGGCCTACACTGAAGCTTTCTTT. The gene calls are TRBV3-1 (or the pseudogene TRBV3-2) and TRBJ1-1; D ambiguous. This CDR3 has 13 residues. Trimming removed 1 base from V and 3 bases from J, with 6 bases in between. Germline loops: CDR1 LGHDT, CDR2 YNNKEL (reference sequence).

V is TRBV12-5 and J is TRBJ2-5; 11 positions agree with TRBD2. Trimming at V came to 6 bases and at J to 5 bases, leaving 5 bases not matched to a gene. Germline V gives CDR1 LGHNT, CDR2 FRNRAP. CDR3 length: 14 residues. CDR3 DNA: TGTGCTAGTGGAAAGTTAGCGGGAGGGGAGACCCAGTACTTC. Protein: CASGKLAGGETQYF.

In DNA, the CDR3 is TGTGCCAGCAGGGGTACAGGGGCGGAGGGTGAAAAACTGTTTTTT. It encodes CASRGTGAEGEKLFF. The chain joins TRBV28 to TRBJ1-4; 7 bases line up with TRBD1. The V segment lost 6 bases and the J segment 7 bases; nucleotides outside the gene matches: 11. CDR3 size: 15 residues. Germline values: CDR1 MDHEN, CDR2 SYDVKM.